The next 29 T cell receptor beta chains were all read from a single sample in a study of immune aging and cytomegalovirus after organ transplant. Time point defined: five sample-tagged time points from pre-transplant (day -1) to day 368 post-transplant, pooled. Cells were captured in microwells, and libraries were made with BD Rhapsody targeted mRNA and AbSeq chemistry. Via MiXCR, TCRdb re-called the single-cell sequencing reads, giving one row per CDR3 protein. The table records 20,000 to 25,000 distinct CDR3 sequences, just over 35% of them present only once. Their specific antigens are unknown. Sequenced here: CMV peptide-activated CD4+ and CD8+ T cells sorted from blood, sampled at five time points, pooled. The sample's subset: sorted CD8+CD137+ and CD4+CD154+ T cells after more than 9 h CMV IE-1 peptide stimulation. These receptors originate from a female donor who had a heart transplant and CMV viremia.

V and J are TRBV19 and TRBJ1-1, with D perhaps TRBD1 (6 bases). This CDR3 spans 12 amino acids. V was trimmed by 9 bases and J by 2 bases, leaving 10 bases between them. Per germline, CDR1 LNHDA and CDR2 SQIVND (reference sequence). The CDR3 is CASGGHNTEAFF. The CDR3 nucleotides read TGTGCCAGCGGGGGACACAACACTGAAGCTTTCTTT.

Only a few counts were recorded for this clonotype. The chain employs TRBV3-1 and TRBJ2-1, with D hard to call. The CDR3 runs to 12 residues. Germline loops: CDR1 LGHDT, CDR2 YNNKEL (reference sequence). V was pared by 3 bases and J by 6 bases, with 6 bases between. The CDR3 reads CASSQRSNEQFF. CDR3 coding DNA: TGTGCCAGCAGCCAGAGGAGCAATGAGCAGTTCTTC.

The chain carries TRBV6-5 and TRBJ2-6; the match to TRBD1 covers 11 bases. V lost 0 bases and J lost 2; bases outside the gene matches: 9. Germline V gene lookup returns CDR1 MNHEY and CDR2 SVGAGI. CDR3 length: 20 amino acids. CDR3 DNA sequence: TGTGCCAGCAGTTACTCAGGTTTGAGGACAGGGGGCCCTGGGGCCAACGTCCTGACTTTC. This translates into CASSYSGLRTGGPGANVLTF.

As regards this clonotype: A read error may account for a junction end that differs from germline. In DNA, the CDR3 is TGTGCCAGCAGTCACTCGGGGGGGAGTAATGAGCAGTTCTTC. Its protein product is CASSHSGGSNEQFF. The V and J genes are TRBV6-2 or TRBV6-3 and TRBJ2-1; 8 bases are a match to TRBD2. The CDR3 has 14 amino acids. Germline lookup yields CDR1 MNHEY and CDR2 SVGEGT.

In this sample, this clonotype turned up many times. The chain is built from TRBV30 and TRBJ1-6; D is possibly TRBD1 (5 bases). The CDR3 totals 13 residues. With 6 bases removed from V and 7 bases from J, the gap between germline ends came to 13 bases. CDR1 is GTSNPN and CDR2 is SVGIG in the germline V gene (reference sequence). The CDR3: CACHGAWNSPLHF. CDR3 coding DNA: TGTGCCTGTCACGGGGCTTGGAATTCACCCCTCCACTTT. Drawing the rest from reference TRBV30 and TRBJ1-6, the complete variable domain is SQTIHQWPATLVQPVGSPLSLECTVEGTSNPNLYWYRQAAGRGLQLLFYSVGIGQISSEVPQNLSASRPQDRQFILSSKKLLLSDSGFYLCACHGAWNSPLHFGNGTRLTVT.

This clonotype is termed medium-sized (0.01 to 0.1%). The CDR3 DNA sequence: TGTGCCAGCAGCTCCGGGACAGGGGCCCACGAGCAGTACTTC. This sequence encodes CASSSGTGAHEQYF. The chain combines TRBV2 with TRBJ2-7; 10 bases map to TRBD1. The germline CDR1 and CDR2 sequences are SNHLY and FYNNEI. The CDR3 spans 14 residues. Trimming took 6 bases from V and 5 from J; bases not matched to a gene: 7.

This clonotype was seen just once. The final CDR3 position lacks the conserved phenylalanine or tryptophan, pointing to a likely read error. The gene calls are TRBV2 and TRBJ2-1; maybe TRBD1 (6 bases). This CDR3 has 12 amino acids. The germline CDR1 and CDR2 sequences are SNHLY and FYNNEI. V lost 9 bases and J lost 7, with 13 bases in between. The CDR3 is CASQGSYNEQFL. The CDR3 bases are TGTGCCAGTCAGGGGAGCTATAATGAGCAGTTCCTC.

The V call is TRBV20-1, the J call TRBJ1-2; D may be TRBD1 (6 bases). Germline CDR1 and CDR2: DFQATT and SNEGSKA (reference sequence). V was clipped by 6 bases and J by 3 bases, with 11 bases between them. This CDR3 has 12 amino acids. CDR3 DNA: TGCAGTGCACTACAGGGCGACTATGGCTACACCTTC. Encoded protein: CSALQGDYGYTF.

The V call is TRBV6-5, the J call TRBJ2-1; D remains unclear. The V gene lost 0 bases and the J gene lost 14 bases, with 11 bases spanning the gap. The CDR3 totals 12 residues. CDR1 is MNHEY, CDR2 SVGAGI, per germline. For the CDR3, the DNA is TGTGCCAGCAGTTACTCGAAAGGAGTGGAGTTCTTC. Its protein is CASSYSKGVEFF.

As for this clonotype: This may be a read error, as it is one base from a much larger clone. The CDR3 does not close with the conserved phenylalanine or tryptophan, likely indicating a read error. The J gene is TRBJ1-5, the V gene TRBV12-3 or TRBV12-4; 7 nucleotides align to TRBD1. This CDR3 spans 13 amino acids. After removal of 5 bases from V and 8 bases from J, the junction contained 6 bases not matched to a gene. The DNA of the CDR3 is TGTGCCAGCAGTCCCAGGGGGAGGGAGCCCCAGCATCTT. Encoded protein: CASSPRGREPQHL.

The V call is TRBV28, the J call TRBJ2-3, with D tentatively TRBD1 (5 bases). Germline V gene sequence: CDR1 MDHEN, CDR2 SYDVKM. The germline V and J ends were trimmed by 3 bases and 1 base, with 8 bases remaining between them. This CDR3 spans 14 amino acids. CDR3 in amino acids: CASSLEQGTDTQYF. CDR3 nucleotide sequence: TGTGCCAGCAGTTTGGAACAGGGCACAGATACGCAGTATTTT.

In DNA, the CDR3 is TGTGCCAGCAGTCCCAGGACAGGGCTCCCCTACGAGCAGTACGTC. Translated: CASSPRTGLPYEQYV. The chain joins TRBV6-1 to TRBJ2-7; 8 positions agree with TRBD1. The CDR3 runs 15 residues. Per the germline V gene, CDR1 is MNHNS and CDR2 is SASEGT. The V and J ends lost 5 bases and 2 bases, in that order; junction bases with no gene match: 8.

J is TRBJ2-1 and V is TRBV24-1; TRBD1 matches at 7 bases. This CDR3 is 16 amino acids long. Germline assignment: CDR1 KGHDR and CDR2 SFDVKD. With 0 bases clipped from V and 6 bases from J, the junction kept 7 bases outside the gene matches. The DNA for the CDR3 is TGTGCCACCAGTGATTTGAGGGGGCGCGGGCGCAATGAGCAGTTCTTC. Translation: CATSDLRGRGRNEQFF.

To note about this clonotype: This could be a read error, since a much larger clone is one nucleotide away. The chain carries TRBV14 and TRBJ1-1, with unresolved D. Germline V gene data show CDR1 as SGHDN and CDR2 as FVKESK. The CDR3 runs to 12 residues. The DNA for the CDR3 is TGTGCCAGCGGCCAAGTCGCAGGAGAAGCTTTCTTT. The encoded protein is CASGQVAGEAFF.

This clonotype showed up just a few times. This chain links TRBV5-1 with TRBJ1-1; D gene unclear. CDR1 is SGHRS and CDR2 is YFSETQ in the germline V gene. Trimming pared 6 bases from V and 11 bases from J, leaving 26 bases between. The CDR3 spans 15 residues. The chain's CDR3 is CASKDSLSVLTGAFF. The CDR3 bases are TGCGCCAGCAAAGATTCCCTATCGGTCCTAACGGGGGCTTTCTTT. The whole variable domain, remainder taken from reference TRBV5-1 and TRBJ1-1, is KAGVTQTPRYLIKTRGQQVTLSCSPISGHRSVSWYQQTPGQGLQFLFEYFSETQRNKGNFPGRFSGRQFSNSRSEMNVSTLELGDSALYLCASKDSLSVLTGAFFGQGTRLTVV.

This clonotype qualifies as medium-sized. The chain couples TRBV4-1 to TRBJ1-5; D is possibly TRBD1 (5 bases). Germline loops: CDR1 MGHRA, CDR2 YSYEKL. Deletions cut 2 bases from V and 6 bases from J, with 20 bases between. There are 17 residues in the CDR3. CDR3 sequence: CASSQKWAPGGAQPQHF. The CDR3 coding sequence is TGCGCCAGCAGCCAAAAATGGGCTCCCGGGGGAGCTCAGCCCCAGCATTTT.

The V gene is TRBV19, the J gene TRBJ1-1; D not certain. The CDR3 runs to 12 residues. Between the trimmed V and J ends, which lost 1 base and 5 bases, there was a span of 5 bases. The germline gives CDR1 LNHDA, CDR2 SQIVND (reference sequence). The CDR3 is CASSIGLTEAFF. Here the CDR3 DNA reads TGTGCCAGTAGTATAGGCCTAACTGAAGCTTTCTTT.

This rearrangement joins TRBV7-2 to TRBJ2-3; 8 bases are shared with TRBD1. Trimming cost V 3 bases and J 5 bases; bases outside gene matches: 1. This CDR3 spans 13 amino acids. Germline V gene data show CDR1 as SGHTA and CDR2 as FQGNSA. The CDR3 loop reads CASSFDRGDTQYF. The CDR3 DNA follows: TGTGCCAGCAGCTTCGACAGGGGAGATACGCAGTATTTT.

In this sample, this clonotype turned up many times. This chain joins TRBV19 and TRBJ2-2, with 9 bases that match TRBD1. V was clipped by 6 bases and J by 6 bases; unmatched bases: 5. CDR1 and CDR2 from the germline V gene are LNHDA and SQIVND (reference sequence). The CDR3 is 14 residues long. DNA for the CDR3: TGTGCCAGTAGAGGGACAGGGATCGCCGGGGAGCTGTTTTTT. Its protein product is CASRGTGIAGELFF. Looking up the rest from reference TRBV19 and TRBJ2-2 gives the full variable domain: DGGITQSPKYLFRKEGQNVTLSCEQNLNHDAMYWYRQDPGQGLRLIYYSQIVNDFQKGDIAEGYSVSREKKESFPLTVTSAQKNPTAFYLCASRGTGIAGELFFGEGSRLTVL.

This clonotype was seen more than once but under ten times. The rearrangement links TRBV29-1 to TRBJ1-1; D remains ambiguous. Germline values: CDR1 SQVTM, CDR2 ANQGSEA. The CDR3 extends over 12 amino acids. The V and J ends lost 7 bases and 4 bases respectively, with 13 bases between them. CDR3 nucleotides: TGCAGCGCTGGGCGGAGGAGCACTGAAGCTTTCTTT. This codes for CSAGRRSTEAFF. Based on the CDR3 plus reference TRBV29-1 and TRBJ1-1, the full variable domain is SAVISQKPSRDICQRGTSLTIQCQVDSQVTMMFWYRQQPGQSLTLIATANQGSEATYESGFVIDKFPISRPNLTFSTLTVSNMSPEDSSIYLCSAGRRSTEAFFGQGTRLTVV.

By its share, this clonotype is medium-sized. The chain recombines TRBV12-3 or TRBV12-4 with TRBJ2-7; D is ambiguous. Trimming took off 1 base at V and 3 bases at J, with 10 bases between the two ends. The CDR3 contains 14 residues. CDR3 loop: CASSLGPTIYEQYF. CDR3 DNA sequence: TGTGCCAGCAGTTTAGGTCCAACAATCTACGAGCAGTACTTC.

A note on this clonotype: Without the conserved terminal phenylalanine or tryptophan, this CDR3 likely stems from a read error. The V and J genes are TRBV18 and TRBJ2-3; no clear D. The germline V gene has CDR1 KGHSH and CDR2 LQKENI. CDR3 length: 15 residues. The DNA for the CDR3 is TGCGCCAGCTCACACACGTCCGGCCCCACGGATACGCAGTATCTT. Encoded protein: CASSHTSGPTDTQYL.

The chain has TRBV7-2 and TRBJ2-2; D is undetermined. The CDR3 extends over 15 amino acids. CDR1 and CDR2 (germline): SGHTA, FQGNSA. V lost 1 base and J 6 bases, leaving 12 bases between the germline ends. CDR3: CASSLEARISGELFF. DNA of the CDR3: TGTGCCAGCAGCTTAGAGGCTAGAATCTCCGGGGAGCTGTTTTTT.

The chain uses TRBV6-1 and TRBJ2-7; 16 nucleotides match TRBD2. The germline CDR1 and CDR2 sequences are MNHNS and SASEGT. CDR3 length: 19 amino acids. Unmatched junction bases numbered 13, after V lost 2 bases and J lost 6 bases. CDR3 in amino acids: CASSESVSGLAGGPFEQYF. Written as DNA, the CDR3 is TGTGCCAGCAGTGAATCGGTATCGGGACTAGCGGGAGGGCCGTTCGAGCAGTACTTC.

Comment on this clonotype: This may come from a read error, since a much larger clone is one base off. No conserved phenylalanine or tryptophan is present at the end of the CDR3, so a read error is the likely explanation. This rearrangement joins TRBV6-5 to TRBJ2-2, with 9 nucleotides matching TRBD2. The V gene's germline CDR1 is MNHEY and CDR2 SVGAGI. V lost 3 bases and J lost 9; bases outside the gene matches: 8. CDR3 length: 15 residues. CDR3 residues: CASSYAGGRARELFS. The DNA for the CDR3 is TGTGCCAGCAGTTATGCTGGCGGGAGGGCCAGGGAGCTGTTTTCT.

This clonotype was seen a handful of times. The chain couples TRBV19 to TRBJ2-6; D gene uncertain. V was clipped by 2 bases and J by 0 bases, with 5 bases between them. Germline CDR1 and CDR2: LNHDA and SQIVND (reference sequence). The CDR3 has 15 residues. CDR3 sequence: CASSITLSGANVLTF. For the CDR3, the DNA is TGTGCCAGTAGTATAACTCTCTCTGGGGCCAACGTCCTGACTTTC.

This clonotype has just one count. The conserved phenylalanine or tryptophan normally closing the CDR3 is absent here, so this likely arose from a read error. Here the CDR3 DNA reads TGTGCCAGCAGCTCCCCACTAGCAAGCGAGCAGTACCTC. It encodes CASSSPLASEQYL. This chain links TRBV5-4 with TRBJ2-7; maybe TRBD2 (6 bases). CDR1 and CDR2 (germline): SGHNT, YYREEE (reference sequence). The CDR3 sequence is 13 residues long. Trimming left V 3 bases short and J 6 bases short, with 13 bases between.

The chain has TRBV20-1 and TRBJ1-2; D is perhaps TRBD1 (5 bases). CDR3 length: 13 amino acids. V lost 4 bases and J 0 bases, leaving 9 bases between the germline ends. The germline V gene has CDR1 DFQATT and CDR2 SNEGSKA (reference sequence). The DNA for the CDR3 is TGCAGTGCTACCGAACAGGCTAACTATGGCTACACCTTC. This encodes CSATEQANYGYTF.

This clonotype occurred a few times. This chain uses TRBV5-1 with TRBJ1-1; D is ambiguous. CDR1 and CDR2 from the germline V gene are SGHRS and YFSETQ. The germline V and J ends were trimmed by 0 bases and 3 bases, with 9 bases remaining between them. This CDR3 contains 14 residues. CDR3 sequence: CASSLDSFDTEAFF. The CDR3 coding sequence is TGCGCCAGCAGCTTGGACAGCTTCGACACTGAAGCTTTCTTT.